A selection of T cell receptor beta chains follows, all from one sample in a study of blood T cell repertoires in COVID-19. Profiled with immunoSEQ multiplex PCR; TCRdb holds only in-frame clones, not every one. The table has about 160,000 clones, approximately 83% seen once; the top ten hold 2.5% to 4%. Sequenced sample: peripheral blood. These receptor sequences come from a man between 65 and 79 years old with acute or convalescent COVID-19. CDR3s include the opening cysteine and the closing phenylalanine or tryptophan. A D gene is named only where the DNA matches it firmly.

j_call | v_call | d_call | cdr3_aa | cdr3_nt
TRBJ2-5 | TRBV7-2 | NA | CASSLVASSKETQYF | TGTGCCAGCAGCTTAGTTGCTAGCAGCAAAGAGACCCAGTACTTC
TRBJ2-2 | TRBV7-2 | TRBD1 | CASSLKGGANTGELFF | TGTGCCAGCAGCTTAAAAGGGGGCGCGAACACCGGGGAGCTGTTTTTT
TRBJ2-3 | TRBV18 | NA | CASSPISGSDTQYF | TGTGCCAGCTCGCCAATCAGCGGATCAGATACGCAGTATTTT
TRBJ1-2 | TRBV5-1 | NA | CASSLETGLDGYTF | TGCGCCAGCAGCTTGGAGACCGGGTTGGATGGCTACACCTTC
TRBJ1-2 | TRBV4-3 | TRBD1 | CASSQEQGNRYGYTF | TGCGCCAGCAGCCAAGAACAGGGGAATCGGTATGGCTACACCTTC
TRBJ2-2 | TRBV6-1 | TRBD2 | CASSVSSGASTGELFF | TGTGCCAGCAGTGTTTCTAGCGGCGCTTCCACCGGGGAGCTGTTTTTT
TRBJ2-1 | TRBV6-5 | TRBD1 | CASSYPGQGDNEQFF | TGTGCCAGCAGTTACCCGGGACAGGGCGACAATGAGCAGTTCTTC
TRBJ2-2 | TRBV7-9 | TRBD2 | CASIGTSGTPNTGELFF | TGTGCCAGCATCGGGACTAGCGGGACACCGAACACCGGGGAGCTGTTTTTT
TRBJ2-7 | TRBV3-1/TRBV3-2 | TRBD2 | CASSQGLAGRLQYF | TGTGCCAGCAGCCAGGGACTAGCGGGAAGATTGCAGTACTTC
TRBJ2-2 | TRBV27 | NA | CASWTVTGELFF | TGTGCCAGTTGGACAGTTACCGGGGAGCTGTTTTTT
TRBJ1-2 | TRBV19 | TRBD1 | CATRTGNPNYGYTF | TGTGCCACCCGGACAGGGAACCCTAACTATGGCTACACCTTC
TRBJ1-1 | TRBV29-1 | NA | CSVKSTDAEAFF | TGCAGCGTTAAATCGACAGACGCTGAAGCTTTCTTT
TRBJ1-6 | TRBV6-5 | TRBD1 | CASSRQGNYLPLHF | TGTGCCAGCTCCAGACAGGGGAATTATTTACCCCTCCACTTT